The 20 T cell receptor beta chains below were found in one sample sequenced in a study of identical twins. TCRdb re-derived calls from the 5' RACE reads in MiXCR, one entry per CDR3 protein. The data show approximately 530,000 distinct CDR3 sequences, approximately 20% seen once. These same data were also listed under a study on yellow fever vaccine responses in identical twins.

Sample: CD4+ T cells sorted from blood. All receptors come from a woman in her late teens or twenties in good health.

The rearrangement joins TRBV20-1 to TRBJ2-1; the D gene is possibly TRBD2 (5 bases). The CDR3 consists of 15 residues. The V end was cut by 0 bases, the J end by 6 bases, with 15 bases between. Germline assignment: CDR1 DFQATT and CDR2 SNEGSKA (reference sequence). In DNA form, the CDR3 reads TGCAGTGCTAGAGATGGAACGGGATCTTCCAATGAGCAGTTCTTC. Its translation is CSARDGTGSSNEQFF.

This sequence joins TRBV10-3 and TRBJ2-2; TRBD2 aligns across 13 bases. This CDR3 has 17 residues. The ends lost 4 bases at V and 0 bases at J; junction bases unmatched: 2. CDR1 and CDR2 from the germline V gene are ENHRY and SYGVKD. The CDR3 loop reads CAISGTSGGANTGELFF. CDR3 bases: TGTGCCATCAGTGGGACTAGCGGGGGAGCGAACACCGGGGAGCTGTTTTTT.

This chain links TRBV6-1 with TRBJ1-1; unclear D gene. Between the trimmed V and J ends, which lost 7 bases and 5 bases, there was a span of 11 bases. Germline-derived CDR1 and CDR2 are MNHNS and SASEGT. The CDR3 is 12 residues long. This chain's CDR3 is CASNEPGTEAFF. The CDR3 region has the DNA TGTGCCAGCAACGAGCCGGGGACTGAAGCTTTCTTT.

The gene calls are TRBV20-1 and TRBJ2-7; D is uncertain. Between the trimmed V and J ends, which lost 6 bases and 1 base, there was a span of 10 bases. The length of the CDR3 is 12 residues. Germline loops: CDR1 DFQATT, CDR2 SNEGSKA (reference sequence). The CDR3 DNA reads TGCAGTGCCAGCCCCGAATCCTACGAGCAGTACGTC. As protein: CSASPESYEQYV.

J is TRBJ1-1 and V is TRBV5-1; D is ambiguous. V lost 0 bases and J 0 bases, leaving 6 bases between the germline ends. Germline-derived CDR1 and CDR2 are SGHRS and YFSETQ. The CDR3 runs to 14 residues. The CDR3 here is CASSLDKMNTEAFF. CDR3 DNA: TGCGCCAGCAGCTTGGACAAGATGAACACTGAAGCTTTCTTT. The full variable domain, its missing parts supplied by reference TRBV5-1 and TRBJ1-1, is KAGVTQTPRYLIKTRGQQVTLSCSPISGHRSVSWYQQTPGQGLQFLFEYFSETQRNKGNFPGRFSGRQFSNSRSEMNVSTLELGDSALYLCASSLDKMNTEAFFGQGTRLTVV.

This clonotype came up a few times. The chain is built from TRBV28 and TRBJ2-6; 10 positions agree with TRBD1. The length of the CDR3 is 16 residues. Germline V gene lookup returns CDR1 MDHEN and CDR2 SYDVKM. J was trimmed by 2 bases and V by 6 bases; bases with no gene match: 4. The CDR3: CASSTTGGTGANVLTF. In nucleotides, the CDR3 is TGTGCCAGCAGCACGACAGGGGGCACTGGGGCCAACGTCCTGACTTTC.

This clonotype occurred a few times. CDR3 protein: CASSLNTGDTQYF. CDR3 nucleotides: TGTGCCAGCAGCTTAAACACTGGCGATACGCAGTATTTT. V usage is TRBV16 and J usage is TRBJ2-3, with D uncertain. Germline CDR1 and CDR2: KGHSY and FQNENV. The V end lost 5 bases, the J end lost 6 bases, and 12 bases lay between the germline ends. The CDR3 extends over 13 amino acids.

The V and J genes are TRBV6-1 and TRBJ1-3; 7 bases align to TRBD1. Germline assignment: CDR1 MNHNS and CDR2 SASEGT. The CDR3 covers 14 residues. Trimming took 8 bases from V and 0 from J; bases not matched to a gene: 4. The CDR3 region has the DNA TGTGCCAGCCAGGGACAGATCTCTGGAAACACCATATATTTT. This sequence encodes CASQGQISGNTIYF.

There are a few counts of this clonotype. The CDR3 protein is CASTSRGDEQYF. The CDR3 coding sequence is TGTGCCAGCACGTCCCGGGGGGACGAGCAGTACTTC. The V and J genes are TRBV28 and TRBJ2-7; 7 bases line up with TRBD2. In germline, CDR1 is MDHEN, CDR2 SYDVKM. Unmatched junction bases numbered 5, after V lost 7 bases and J lost 5 bases. CDR3 length: 12 residues.

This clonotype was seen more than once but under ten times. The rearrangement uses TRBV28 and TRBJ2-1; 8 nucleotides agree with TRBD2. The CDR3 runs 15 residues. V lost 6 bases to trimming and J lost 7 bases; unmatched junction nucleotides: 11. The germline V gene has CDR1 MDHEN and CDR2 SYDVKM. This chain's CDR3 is CASRLGSGIGNEQFF. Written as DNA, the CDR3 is TGTGCCAGCAGACTCGGTAGCGGGATTGGGAATGAGCAGTTCTTC.

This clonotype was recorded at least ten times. In nucleotides, the CDR3 is TGTGCCAGCAGCTTAAATGGACAGGGTATCGAGACCCAGTACTTC. Protein sequence: CASSLNGQGIETQYF. This chain links TRBV7-2 with TRBJ2-5; 8 bases line up with TRBD1. CDR1 SGHTA and CDR2 FQGNSA come from the germline V gene. The ends lost 2 bases at V and 5 bases at J; junction bases unmatched: 7. This CDR3 is built from 15 residues.

The CDR3 bases are TGTGCCAGCAGCCAAGTCCTAGCGGGCACCGGGGAGCTGTTTTTT. Its protein is CASSQVLAGTGELFF. This sequence joins TRBV14 and TRBJ2-2; 8 positions agree with TRBD2. The CDR3 consists of 15 residues. Germline V gene sequence: CDR1 SGHDN, CDR2 FVKESK. Unmatched junction bases numbered 2, after V lost 1 base and J lost 4 bases.

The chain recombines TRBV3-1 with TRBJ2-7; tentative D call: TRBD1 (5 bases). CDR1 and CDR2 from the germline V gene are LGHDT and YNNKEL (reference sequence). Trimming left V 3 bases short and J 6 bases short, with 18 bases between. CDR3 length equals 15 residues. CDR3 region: CASSQSQGSVGEQYF. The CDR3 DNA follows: TGTGCCAGCAGCCAGTCTCAGGGTAGTGTGGGCGAGCAGTACTTC.

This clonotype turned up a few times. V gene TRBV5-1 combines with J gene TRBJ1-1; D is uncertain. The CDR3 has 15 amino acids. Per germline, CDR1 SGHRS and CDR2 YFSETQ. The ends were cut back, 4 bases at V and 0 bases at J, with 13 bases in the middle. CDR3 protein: CASSHPTDLNTEAFF. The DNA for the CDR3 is TGCGCCAGCAGCCACCCAACAGACCTGAACACTGAAGCTTTCTTT.

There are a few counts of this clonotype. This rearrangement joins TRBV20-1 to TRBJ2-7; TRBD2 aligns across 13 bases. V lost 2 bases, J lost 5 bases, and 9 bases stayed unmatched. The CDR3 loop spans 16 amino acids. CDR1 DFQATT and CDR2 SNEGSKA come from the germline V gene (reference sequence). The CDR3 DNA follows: TGCAGTGCTAGAAGGCGGGGGGGACTAGCGGGAAACGAGCAGTACTTC. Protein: CSARRRGGLAGNEQYF.

The chain's CDR3 is CASSQVPLGVSVNEQFF. For the CDR3, the DNA is TGCGCCAGCAGCCAAGTCCCTTTAGGAGTCTCTGTCAATGAGCAGTTCTTC. The chain joins TRBV4-1 to TRBJ2-1; no clear D gene. There are 17 residues in the CDR3. Germline-derived CDR1 and CDR2 are MGHRA and YSYEKL. Trimming pared 1 base from V and 6 bases from J, leaving 19 bases between.

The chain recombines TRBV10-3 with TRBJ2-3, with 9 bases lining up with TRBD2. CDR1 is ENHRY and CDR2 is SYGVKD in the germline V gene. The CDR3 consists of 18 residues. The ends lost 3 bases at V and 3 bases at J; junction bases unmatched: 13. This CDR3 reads CAISDPLLAGLPTDTQYF. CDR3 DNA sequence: TGTGCCATCAGTGACCCGTTACTAGCGGGCCTCCCTACAGATACGCAGTATTTT.

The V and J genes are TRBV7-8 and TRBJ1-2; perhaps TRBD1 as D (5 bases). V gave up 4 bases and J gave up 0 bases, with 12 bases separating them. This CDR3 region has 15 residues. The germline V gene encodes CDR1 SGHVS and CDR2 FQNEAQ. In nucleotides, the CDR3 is TGTGCCAGCAGCTCAGAGACAGCATCTAACTATGGCTACACCTTC. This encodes CASSSETASNYGYTF. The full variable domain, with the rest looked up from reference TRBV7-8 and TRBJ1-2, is GAGVSQSPRYKVAKRGQDVALRCDPISGHVSLFWYQQALGQGPEFLTYFQNEAQLDKSGLPSDRFFAERPEGSVSTLKIQRTQQEDSAVYLCASSSETASNYGYTFGSGTRLTVV.

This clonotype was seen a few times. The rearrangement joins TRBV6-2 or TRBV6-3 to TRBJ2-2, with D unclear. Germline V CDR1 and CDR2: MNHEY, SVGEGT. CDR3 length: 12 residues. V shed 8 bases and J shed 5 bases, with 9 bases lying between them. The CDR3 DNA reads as TGTGCCAGCGCAAGGTCGACCGGGGAGCTGTTTTTT. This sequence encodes CASARSTGELFF.

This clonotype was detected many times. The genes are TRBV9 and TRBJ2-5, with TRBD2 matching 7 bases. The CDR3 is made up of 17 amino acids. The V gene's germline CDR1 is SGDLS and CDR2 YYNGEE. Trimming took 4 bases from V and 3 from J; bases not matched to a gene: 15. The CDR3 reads CASSPRGSGFGKETQYF. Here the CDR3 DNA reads TGTGCCAGCAGCCCCCGGGGTAGCGGGTTTGGAAAAGAGACCCAGTACTTC. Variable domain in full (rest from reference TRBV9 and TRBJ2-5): DSGVTQTPKHLITATGQRVTLRCSPRSGDLSVYWYQQSLDQGLQFLIQYYNGEERAKGNILERFSAQQFPDLHSELNLSSLELGDSALYFCASSPRGSGFGKETQYFGPGTRLLVL.